Listed below are T cell receptor beta chains from one sample, sequenced in a study of T cells expressing NK-cell markers. Using the 5' RACE reads, TCRdb records one entry per CDR3 protein without DNA. The ten top clones account for under 1.5%, within a sample of approximately 440,000 distinct CDR3 sequences. Sequencing was carried out using blood T cells: a sorted CD56 or NKG2C T cell subset, CD4+ or CD8+ T cells, or bulk PBMC T cells (not recorded which). These receptor sequences come from a woman aged 50 to 60 in good health. The CDR3 runs from the conserved cysteine through the conserved F or W.

J gene	V gene	CDR3 protein
TRBJ2-1	TRBV12-3/TRBV12-4	CASSPTQDNEQFF
TRBJ2-1	TRBV20-1	CSPKPAGAVYEQFF
TRBJ2-2	TRBV19	CASSMGGELFF
TRBJ2-2	TRBV19	CASNPGTSGNTGELFF
TRBJ2-5	TRBV20-1	CSARSSSGVLQETQYF
TRBJ2-7	TRBV11-2	CASSLGPGQGIYEQYF
TRBJ2-2	TRBV6-2/TRBV6-3	CASRQLAFGELFF
TRBJ1-1	TRBV29-1	CSVVSLYEAFF
TRBJ1-2	TRBV7-8	CASSFISDGNYGYTF
TRBJ2-1	TRBV19	CATNKGGRLINEQFF
TRBJ2-5	TRBV9	CASSDLGTRQETQYF
TRBJ2-3	TRBV6-5	CASRRQGASTDTQYF
TRBJ2-3	TRBV25-1	CASSEPGREADTQYF
TRBJ2-1	TRBV5-1	CASSVGGGAGASEQFF
TRBJ2-7	TRBV27	CASRDNRGRDEQYF
TRBJ2-1	TRBV15	CATSRAYSGRHEQFF
TRBJ2-3	TRBV5-1	CASSSTLTDTQYF
TRBJ1-3	TRBV7-9	CASSLVLGGGNTIYF
TRBJ1-5	TRBV20-1	CSASPPGRLDQPQHF
TRBJ2-2	TRBV5-1	CASSPIAGGHLTGELFF
TRBJ2-7	TRBV6-2/TRBV6-3	CASSRSLGTSPVGQYF
TRBJ1-1	TRBV10-3	CAIRDRGLTEAFF
TRBJ2-1	TRBV7-8	CASRLGAGVGVGNEQFF
TRBJ2-1	TRBV21-1	CASSKRLAGGEEQFF
TRBJ2-1	TRBV12-3/TRBV12-4	CASSRPTNEQFF
TRBJ2-1	TRBV20-1	CSSQDVNEQFF
TRBJ2-6	TRBV3-1	CASGLGPGANVLTF
TRBJ2-7	TRBV11-2	CASSSFLAGISYEQYF
TRBJ2-2	TRBV5-1	CASSLEGKVTGELFF
TRBJ2-5	TRBV27	CASSFTTSHQETQYF
TRBJ2-3	TRBV24-1	CATSDPRRRTGEGDTQYF
TRBJ1-2	TRBV24-1	CATQGYDYGYTF
TRBJ2-3	TRBV20-1	CSANARFRGRADTQYF
TRBJ1-2	TRBV5-1	CASSEQGYGYTF
TRBJ2-2	TRBV29-1	CSVQRPGVIGGELFF
TRBJ2-4	TRBV5-1	CASSLLPSGRALDIQYF
TRBJ2-1	TRBV30	CAWGEIRSGNEQFF
TRBJ1-4	TRBV7-9	CASSLGDRGNEKLFF
TRBJ2-5	TRBV5-1	CASSAPRGTGETQYF
TRBJ2-7	TRBV5-1	CASSYEGDVGDEQYF
TRBJ1-2	TRBV19	CASRVGTGGDGYTF
TRBJ1-2	TRBV5-1	CASSYGQGSSVYGYTF
TRBJ1-1	TRBV3-1	CASSPRTLWDTEAFF
TRBJ1-2	TRBV25-1	CASKVGGGGGYTF
TRBJ2-7	TRBV3-1	CASSHAGTYYEQYF
TRBJ2-1	TRBV24-1	CATSLRRADEQFF
TRBJ1-5	TRBV19	CASSLWEGSNQPQHF
TRBJ2-5	TRBV12-3/TRBV12-4	CASRQGPKETQYF
TRBJ2-2	TRBV19	CASSSYLGGELFF
TRBJ2-1	TRBV5-4	CASSRPSGSDNEQFF
TRBJ1-2	TRBV6-5	CASSYHSQGGFYGYTF
TRBJ2-7	TRBV7-8	CASSLWGLAGVEQYF
TRBJ2-7	TRBV7-6	CASSLAAGYSYEQYF
TRBJ2-1	TRBV27	CASSTADRSLRQFF
TRBJ1-5	TRBV6-5	CASSHRSGDQPQHF
TRBJ2-5	TRBV10-1	CASSEEMVTETQYF
TRBJ2-3	TRBV6-5	CASSYGGIEKGDTQYF